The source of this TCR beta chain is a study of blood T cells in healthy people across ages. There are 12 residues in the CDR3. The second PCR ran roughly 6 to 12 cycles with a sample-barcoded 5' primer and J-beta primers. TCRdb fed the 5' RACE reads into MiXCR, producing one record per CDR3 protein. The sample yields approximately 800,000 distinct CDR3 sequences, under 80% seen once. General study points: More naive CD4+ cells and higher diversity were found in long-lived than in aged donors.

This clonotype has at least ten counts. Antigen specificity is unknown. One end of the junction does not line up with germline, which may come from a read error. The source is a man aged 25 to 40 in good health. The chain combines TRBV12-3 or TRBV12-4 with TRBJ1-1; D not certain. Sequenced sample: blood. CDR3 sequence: CASSLGNTEAFF. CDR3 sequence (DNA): TGTGCCAGCAGCTTAGGGAACACTGAAGCTTTCTTT.